Listed below are T cell receptor beta chains from one sample, sequenced in a study of blood T cell repertoires in COVID-19. Measured with immunoSEQ multiplex PCR; TCRdb has only the in-frame clones, and not every one. The sample includes 100,000 or so clones, approximately 92% of them seen just once. The specimen was peripheral blood. These receptor sequences come from a man between 65 and 80 years old with acute or convalescent COVID-19. CDR3s include the opening cysteine and the closing phenylalanine or tryptophan. A D gene is named only where the DNA matches it firmly. Some rows mark clone size as missing; the rest say once, few, many or name a class of expanded clone.

CDR3 DNA	CDR3 protein	V gene	clone size	D gene	J gene
TGTGCCAGCAGCTTAGGGGGGGGTCCCCTCTACGAGCAGTACTTC	CASSLGGGPLYEQYF	TRBV7-8	.	TRBD2	TRBJ2-7
TGTGCCAGCATCCGGGGAGGCGGCAGGAGGGTGAGGGGCTACACCTTC	CASIRGGGRRVRGYTF	TRBV28	.	.	TRBJ1-2
TGTGCTACGGGACAGTACCACTCCTACGAGCAGTACTTC	CATGQYHSYEQYF	TRBV28	once	TRBD1	TRBJ2-7
TGTGCCAGTAGTCATCCTTCCGGGACAGGGCAAGATACGCAGTATTTT	CASSHPSGTGQDTQYF	TRBV19	.	TRBD1	TRBJ2-3
TGTGCCAGCAGCCCACACGAGGGACAGGAGAACTACAATGAGCAGTTCTTC	CASSPHEGQENYNEQFF	TRBV3-1/TRBV3-2	once	TRBD1	TRBJ2-1
TGTGCCAGCAGTACCTCAGGGGGCCTGAACACTGAAGCTTTCTTT	CASSTSGGLNTEAFF	TRBV28	.	TRBD1	TRBJ1-1
TGCGCCAGCAGCCAAGATCCCCAGGGGGAGTATGGCTACACCTTC	CASSQDPQGEYGYTF	TRBV4-1	.	TRBD1	TRBJ1-2
TGCAGTGCTAGTGTCCTAGCGGGGTTCACAGATACGCAGTATTTT	CSASVLAGFTDTQYF	TRBV20-1	once	TRBD2	TRBJ2-3
TGTGCCAGCCAAAGCGACGATTCCTATGGCTACACCTTC	CASQSDDSYGYTF	TRBV11-3	.	.	TRBJ1-2
TGTGCCAGCAGCCCCTACAGGGGGACTGAAGCTTTCTTT	CASSPYRGTEAFF	TRBV11-2	once	TRBD1	TRBJ1-1
TGTGCCAGCAGTTACGAGGGCAGGGGGCCCAAAAACATTCAGTACTTC	CASSYEGRGPKNIQYF	TRBV6-5	.	TRBD1	TRBJ2-4
TGTGCCAGCAGCACCCGGAGGGCGGGAGGATCGGATACGCAGTATTTT	CASSTRRAGGSDTQYF	TRBV7-2	.	TRBD2	TRBJ2-3
TGTGCCAGCAGCTTTAGGACAGACACCATTAATGAAAAACTGTTTTTT	CASSFRTDTINEKLFF	TRBV11-2	.	.	TRBJ1-4
TGCGCCAGCAGCTTGTTCCTGAGCCAAGAGACCCAGTACTTC	CASSLFLSQETQYF	TRBV5-1	.	.	TRBJ2-5
TGTGCCAGCAGCTCGTACCGGGAGACCCAGTACTTC	CASSSYRETQYF	TRBV7-2	.	.	TRBJ2-5
TGTGCCAGCACCCAGGCCGGGACAGGGTCCTACGAGCAGTACTTC	CASTQAGTGSYEQYF	TRBV11-2	few	TRBD1	TRBJ2-7
TGTGCCAGCAGCGTCCGTGGGGCAAGTAATTCACCCCTCCACTTT	CASSVRGASNSPLHF	TRBV2	.	.	TRBJ1-6